A few counts support the clone carrying this TCR beta chain. Antigen: not known. At one end, the junction sequence differs from germline, possibly due to a read error. This record comes from a study of blood T cells in healthy people across ages. Study-wide results and caveats: Unsorted PBMCs prevented conclusive naive versus antigen-experienced comparison. Observed TCR beta diversity per million T cells went down as age went up. This fall followed a roughly linear course with age.

This CDR3 has 14 amino acids. Germline V gene data show CDR1 as SGHDT and CDR2 as YYEEEE. Sample-barcoded 5' priming and a J-beta primer mix drove a second PCR of about 6 to 11 cycles. Tags on each cDNA molecule came from a template-switch adaptor with 12 random nucleotides. TCRdb used MiXCR to reprocess the 5' RACE reads, holding one entry per CDR3 protein. This table has hundreds of thousands of distinct CDR3 sequences, roughly 34% appearing once. The sequence came from a man aged 18 to 30 in good health. The chain couples TRBV5-6 to TRBJ2-7; the D gene is possibly TRBD1 (6 bases). The sequenced sample consisted of blood. CDR3: CASSRAGTSYVQYF. Written as DNA, the CDR3 is TGTGCCAGCAGCCGAGCCGGGACATCCTACGTGCAGTACTTC.